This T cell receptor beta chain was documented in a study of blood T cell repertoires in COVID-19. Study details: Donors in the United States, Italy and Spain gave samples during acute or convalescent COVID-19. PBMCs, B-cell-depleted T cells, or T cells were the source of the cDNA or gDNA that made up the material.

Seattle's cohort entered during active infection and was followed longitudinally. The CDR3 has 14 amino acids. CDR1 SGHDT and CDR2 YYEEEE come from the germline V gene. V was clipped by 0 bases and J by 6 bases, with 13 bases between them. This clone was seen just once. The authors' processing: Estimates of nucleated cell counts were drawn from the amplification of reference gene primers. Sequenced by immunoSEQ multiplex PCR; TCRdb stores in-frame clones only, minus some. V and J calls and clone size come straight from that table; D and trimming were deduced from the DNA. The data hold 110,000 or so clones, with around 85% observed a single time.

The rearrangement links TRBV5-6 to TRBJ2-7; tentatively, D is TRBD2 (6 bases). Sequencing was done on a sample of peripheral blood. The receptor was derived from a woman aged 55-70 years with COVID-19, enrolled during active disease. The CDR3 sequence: CASSLALVLAEQYF. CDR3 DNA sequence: TGTGCCAGCAGCTTGGCCCTTGTACTAGCCGAGCAGTACTTC.